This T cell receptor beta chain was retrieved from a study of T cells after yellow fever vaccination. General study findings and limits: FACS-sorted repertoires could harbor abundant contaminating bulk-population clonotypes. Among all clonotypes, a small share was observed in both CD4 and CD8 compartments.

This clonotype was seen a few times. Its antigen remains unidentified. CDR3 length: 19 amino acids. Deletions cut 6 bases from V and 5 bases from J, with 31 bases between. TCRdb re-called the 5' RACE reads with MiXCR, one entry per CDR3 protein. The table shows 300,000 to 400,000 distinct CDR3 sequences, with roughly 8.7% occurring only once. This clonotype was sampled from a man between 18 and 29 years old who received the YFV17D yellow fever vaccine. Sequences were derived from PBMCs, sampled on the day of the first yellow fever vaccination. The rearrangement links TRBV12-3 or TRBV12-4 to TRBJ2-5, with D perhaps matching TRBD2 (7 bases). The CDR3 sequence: CASSLPGGGTQSFSETQYF. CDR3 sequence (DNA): TGTGCCAGCAGCCTCCCGGGGGGCGGCACTCAAAGCTTTAGCGAGACCCAGTACTTC.